One and the same sample provided the 13 T cell receptor beta chains below, sequenced in a study of OX40 agonist ivuxolimab in advanced cancers. Data came from immunoSEQ multiplex PCR; TCRdb stores just in-frame clones and leaves some out. The sample has about 79,000 clones, around 92% seen once. This material consisted of CD4+ or CD8+ T cells sorted from blood, taken in a trial of the OX40 agonist ivuxolimab. The receptors were gathered from an adult with an advanced solid tumor such as melanoma, head and neck, liver or kidney cancer.

This chain uses TRBV5-5 with TRBJ2-5; 7 bases line up with TRBD2. CDR1 and CDR2 from the germline V gene are SGHKS and YYEKEE (reference sequence). The CDR3 sequence is 15 residues long. Trimming took 5 bases from V and 3 from J; bases not matched to a gene: 10. CDR3: CASRNLAERKETQYF. As DNA, the CDR3 is TGTGCCAGCAGGAATCTAGCGGAGCGAAAAGAGACCCAGTACTTC.

The chain carries TRBV6-1 and TRBJ2-2; 8 bases line up with TRBD1. The V and J ends lost 2 bases and 7 bases, in that order; junction bases with no gene match: 3. There are 14 residues in the CDR3. CDR1 and CDR2 (germline): MNHNS, SASEGT. In nucleotides, the CDR3 is TGTGCCAGCAGTGAACAACAGGGGGGCGGGGAGCTGTTTTTT. Translated: CASSEQQGGGELFF.

This chain links TRBV11-3 with TRBJ2-1; perhaps TRBD1 as D (6 bases). Trimming shortened V by 5 bases and J by 6 bases, and 14 bases separated the two germline ends. From germline, CDR1 is SGHNT and CDR2 YENEEA. The CDR3 totals 14 residues. CDR3 protein: CASSASQGTNEQFF. The CDR3, as DNA: TGTGCCAGCAGCGCCAGTCAGGGGACCAATGAGCAGTTCTTC.

This chain uses TRBV7-9 with TRBJ2-1, with D perhaps being TRBD1 or TRBD2 (5 bases each). This CDR3 region has 16 residues. Germline V gives CDR1 SEHNR, CDR2 FQNEAQ (reference sequence). The V gene lost 5 bases and the J gene lost 2 bases, with 16 bases spanning the gap. CDR3 nucleotides: TGTGCCAGCAGCCCCCTTGGGACCCGAGCCTACAATGAGCAGTTCTTC. Amino acids: CASSPLGTRAYNEQFF.

The V gene is TRBV18, the J gene TRBJ2-7; D perhaps matches TRBD2 (6 bases). This CDR3 is built from 14 residues. Germline V gene sequence: CDR1 KGHSH, CDR2 LQKENI. Between the trimmed V and J ends, which lost 2 bases and 2 bases, there was a span of 10 bases. CDR3 protein: CASSPSREPYEQYF. The CDR3 nucleotides read TGTGCCAGCTCACCAAGCCGGGAGCCCTACGAGCAGTACTTC.

In DNA, the CDR3 is TGCGCCAGCAGCCCGGGACTAGCGGGAGTCCGGACTCCCTACGAGCAGTACTTC. Its translation is CASSPGLAGVRTPYEQYF. V usage is TRBV5-1 and J usage is TRBJ2-7, with 14 bases identical to TRBD2. This CDR3 has 18 amino acids. Germline loops: CDR1 SGHRS, CDR2 YFSETQ. V trimming: 4 bases; J trimming: 2 bases; junction bases outside the gene matches: 11.

This chain links TRBV10-3 with TRBJ2-3; no definite D call. V lost 0 bases to trimming and J lost 6 bases, with 7 bases between them. This CDR3 has 13 residues. Germline CDR1 ENHRY, CDR2 SYGVKD. This chain's CDR3 is CAISESQPDTQYF. The CDR3 DNA reads as TGTGCCATCAGTGAGTCCCAACCGGATACGCAGTATTTT.

The genes are TRBV12-5 and TRBJ2-5; no reliable D call. This CDR3 spans 14 amino acids. V lost 1 base, J lost 4 bases, and 10 bases lay in between. Germline V gene data show CDR1 as LGHNT and CDR2 as FRNRAP. The CDR3: CASGLGPLTETQYF. CDR3 in DNA: TGTGCTAGTGGTTTGGGCCCACTTACAGAGACCCAGTACTTC.

The J gene is TRBJ2-5, the V gene TRBV5-4, with 7 bases that match TRBD1. In germline, CDR1 is SGHNT, CDR2 YYREEE (reference sequence). The CDR3 has 16 residues. After removal of 4 bases from V and 5 bases from J, the junction contained 14 bases not matched to a gene. The CDR3 region has the DNA TGTGCCAGCAGCACCACTAGAGGGGGCTACGGGGAGACCCAGTACTTC. This encodes CASSTTRGGYGETQYF.

The V gene is TRBV6-5, the J gene TRBJ2-7; 10 positions agree with TRBD2. V shed 5 bases and J 3 bases; nucleotides not matched to a gene: 4. This CDR3 has 14 residues. Per germline, CDR1 MNHEY and CDR2 SVGAGI. Written as DNA, the CDR3 is TGTGCCAGCAGTGGGACTAGCGTCCTCTACGAGCAGTACTTC. It codes for CASSGTSVLYEQYF.

This clone has more than one count but fewer than ten. The chain links TRBV27 to TRBJ1-1; D not resolved. The CDR3 consists of 11 residues. V lost 8 bases and J 8 bases, leaving 12 bases between the germline ends. Looked up from germline, CDR1 is MNHEY and CDR2 is SMNVEV (reference sequence). The DNA of the CDR3 is TGTGCCAGCTGGGGAGGTTTAGAAGCTTTCTTT. This encodes CASWGGLEAFF.

This clone was seen once. This chain uses TRBV5-1 with TRBJ1-2; 11 positions agree with TRBD1. The CDR3 contains 15 residues. Germline V CDR1 and CDR2: SGHRS, YFSETQ. V was clipped by 4 bases and J by 3 bases; unmatched bases: 5. CDR3 region: CASSAGQGAYYGYTF. CDR3 nucleotides: TGCGCCAGCAGCGCAGGACAGGGGGCCTACTATGGCTACACCTTC.

The chain couples TRBV18 to TRBJ1-1; 7 positions agree with TRBD1. With V trimmed by 1 base and J by 4 bases, 6 bases remained unmatched. CDR3 length: 15 residues. Germline V gene data show CDR1 as KGHSH and CDR2 as LQKENI. In DNA form, the CDR3 reads TGTGCCAGCTCACCACGGGGACAGTCGTTCACTGAAGCTTTCTTT. Encoded protein: CASSPRGQSFTEAFF.